This section outlines one T cell receptor beta chain sequence together with its context. This entry is derived from a study of control samples from healthy donors and cancer patients. The repertoire was sequenced with immunoSEQ multiplex PCR; TCRdb's copy has only in-frame clones and lacks some. The sample includes approximately 110,000 clones, about four fifths of them seen just once. This CDR3 has 13 residues. V lost 3 bases, J lost 5 bases, and 10 bases lay in between. In germline, CDR1 is MDHEN, CDR2 SYDVKM. The rearrangement uses TRBV28 and TRBJ1-2; D is possibly TRBD1 (5 bases). Sequenced sample: blood. The receptor was derived from a woman in her forties or fifties in good health. CDR3 amino acids: CASSLAGTYGYTF. CDR3 sequence (DNA): TGTGCCAGCAGTTTGGCAGGGACTTATGGCTACACCTTC.